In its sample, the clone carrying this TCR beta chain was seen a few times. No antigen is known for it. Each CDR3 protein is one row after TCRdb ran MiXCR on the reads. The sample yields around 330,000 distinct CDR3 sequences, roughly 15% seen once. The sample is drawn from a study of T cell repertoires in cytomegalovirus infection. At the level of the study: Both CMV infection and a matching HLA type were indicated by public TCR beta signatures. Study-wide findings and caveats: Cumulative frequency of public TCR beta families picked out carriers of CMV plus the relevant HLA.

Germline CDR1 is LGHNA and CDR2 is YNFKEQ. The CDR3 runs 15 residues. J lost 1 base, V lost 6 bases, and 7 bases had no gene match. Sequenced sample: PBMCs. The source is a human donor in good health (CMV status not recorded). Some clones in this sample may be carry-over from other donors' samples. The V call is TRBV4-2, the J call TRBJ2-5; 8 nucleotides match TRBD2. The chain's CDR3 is CASSTSGGPQETQYF. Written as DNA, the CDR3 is TGTGCCAGCAGTACCAGCGGGGGCCCCCAAGAGACCCAGTACTTC.